This TCR beta chain was recovered during a study of blood T cell repertoires in COVID-19. Across the whole study: Nucleic acid was either cDNA or gDNA, and it came from T cells, B-cell-depleted T cells, or PBMCs.

This CDR3 has 15 residues. Germline V gives CDR1 LNHDA, CDR2 SQIVND (reference sequence). Produced via immunoSEQ multiplex PCR; TCRdb's table is partial and in-frame only. The sample has roughly 260,000 clones, about 89% seen once; the top ten hold about 9.2%. With regard to this clone: Relative to the germline gene, one junction end is altered; a read error may explain this.

The chain uses TRBV19 and TRBJ2-1; 10 bases fit TRBD2. The source is a middle-aged man who had recovered from COVID-19. Sequencing was carried out using peripheral blood. CDR3 amino acids: CASNIAGGTYNEQFF. The CDR3 DNA follows: TGTGCCAGTAATATAGCGGGGGGCACCTACAATGAGCAGTTCTTC.